The present entry profiles one T cell receptor beta chain with its context. The antigen is undetermined. CDR3 length: 13 amino acids. Trimming cost V 3 bases and J 2 bases, with 7 bases left between them. Germline lookup yields CDR1 SEHNR and CDR2 FQNEAQ (reference sequence). This record belongs to a study of cytomegalovirus exposure and HLA in healthy donors. About the study: In a later analysis, the roughly 130 validation repertoires were reported to have used the same platform as the 600 to 800 first-cohort repertoires. Points from the study as a whole: The study put 150 to 200 TCR beta chains on its list as cytomegalovirus-associated. Rarity held for most TCR sequences, but there were some public TCRs that occurred in many donors.

The validation cohort, a group of around 120 subjects, included the donors and was separate from the roughly 600-subject first cohort. The assay was immunoSEQ multiplex PCR, and TCRdb's table has in-frame clones only and misses some. The sample has about 140,000 clones; 91% are singletons. This TCR came from a young man in good health and CMV-seronegative. The chain recombines TRBV7-9 with TRBJ2-5, with a weak D call TRBD2 (5 bases). The specimen sequenced was PBMCs. The CDR3, as DNA: TGTGCCAGCAGCTTTAGCGCACAAGAGACCCAGTACTTC. Its translation: CASSFSAQETQYF.